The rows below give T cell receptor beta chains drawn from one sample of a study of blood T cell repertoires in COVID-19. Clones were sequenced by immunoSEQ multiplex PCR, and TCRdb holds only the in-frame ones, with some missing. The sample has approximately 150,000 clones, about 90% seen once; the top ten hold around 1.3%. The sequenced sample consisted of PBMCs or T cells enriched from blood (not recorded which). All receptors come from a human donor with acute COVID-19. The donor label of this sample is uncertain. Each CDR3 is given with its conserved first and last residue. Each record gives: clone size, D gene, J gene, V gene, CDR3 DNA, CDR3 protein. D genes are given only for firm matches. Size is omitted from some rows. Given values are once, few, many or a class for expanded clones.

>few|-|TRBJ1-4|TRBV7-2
TGTGCCAGCAGCTTAGGACTCGGTGGTGAAAAACTGTTTTTT
CASSLGLGGEKLFF
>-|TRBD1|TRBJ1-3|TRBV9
TGTGCCAGCAGCGCGTACCCGGACAGGGGCTCTGGAAACACCATATATTTT
CASSAYPDRGSGNTIYF
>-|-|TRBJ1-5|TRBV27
TGTGCCAGCAGGCTAAGGAGTCCGAGTCAGCCCCAGCATTTT
CASRLRSPSQPQHF
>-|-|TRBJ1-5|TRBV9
TGTGCCAGCAGCGTAGCCTTAAATCAGCCCCAGCATTTT
CASSVALNQPQHF
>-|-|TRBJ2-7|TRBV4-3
TGCGCCAGCAGCCAAGACTTCTCCGGGGGTTACGAGCAGTACTTC
CASSQDFSGGYEQYF
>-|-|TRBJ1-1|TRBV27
TGTGCCAGCAGTTTCGATCCGGTATTGGCTGAAGCTTTCTTT
CASSFDPVLAEAFF
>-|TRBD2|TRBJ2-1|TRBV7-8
TGTGCCAGCAGCATTAGCGGGGGGGCAGTCGACAATGAGCAGTTCTTC
CASSISGGAVDNEQFF
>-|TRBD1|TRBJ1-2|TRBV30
TGTGCCTGGAGCTCCGGGGACAGGAGGGGTGGCTACACCTTC
CAWSSGDRRGGYTF
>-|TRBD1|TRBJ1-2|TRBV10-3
TGTGCCATCGAGAGGACAGGGAACGACGGCTACACCTTC
CAIERTGNDGYTF
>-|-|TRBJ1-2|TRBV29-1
TGCAGCGTTGTTCAGAATAACTATGGCTACACCTTC
CSVVQNNYGYTF
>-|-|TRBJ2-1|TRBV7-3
TGTGCCAGCAGCTTAATGGGCCCAGCCTACAATGAGCAGTTCTTC
CASSLMGPAYNEQFF
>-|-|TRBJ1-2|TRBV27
TGTGCCAGCAGTCCCCTTAGGCAGGGGATCAACTATGGCTACACCTTC
CASSPLRQGINYGYTF
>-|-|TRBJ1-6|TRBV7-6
TGTGCCAGCAGCCCAACAGGGATCCGGCGATATAATTCACCCCTCCACTTT
CASSPTGIRRYNSPLHF
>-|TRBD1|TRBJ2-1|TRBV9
TGTGCCAGCAGCCTTGGTCCGGGACAGGGTTGGGATGAGCAGTTCTTC
CASSLGPGQGWDEQFF
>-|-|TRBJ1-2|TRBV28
TGTGCCAGCAGCACCCGGGGTGATGGCTACACCTTC
CASSTRGDGYTF
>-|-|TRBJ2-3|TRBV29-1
TGCAGCGTAGAGCGGGGCACAGATACGCAGTATTTT
CSVERGTDTQYF
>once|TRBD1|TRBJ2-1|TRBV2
TGTGCCAGCAGTGAAGAAGGGACAGGGGGCAATGAGCAGTTCTTC
CASSEEGTGGNEQFF
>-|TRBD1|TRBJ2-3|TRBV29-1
TGCAGCGTTGGGACAGGGATGGGCACAGATACGCAGTATTTT
CSVGTGMGTDTQYF
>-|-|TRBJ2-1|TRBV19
TGTGCCAGTAGTATCTACTATGATTCGAACAATGAGCAGTTCTTC
CASSIYYDSNNEQFF
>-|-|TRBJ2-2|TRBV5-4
TGTGCCTTACAGCCCCCACAGCCCACCGGGGAGCTGTTTTTT
CALQPPQPTGELFF
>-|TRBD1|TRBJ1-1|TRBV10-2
TGCGCCAGCAGTCCTACGGGACAGGGGACCACTGAAGCTTTCTTT
CASSPTGQGTTEAFF
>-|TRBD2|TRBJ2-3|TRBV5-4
TGTGCCAGCAGCTTGGTCCTAGCGGGAAGCACAGATACGCAGTATTTT
CASSLVLAGSTDTQYF
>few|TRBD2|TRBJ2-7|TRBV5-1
TGCGCCAGCAGCTTGGCAGGTGGCGGGGGTTTACTCTACGAGCAGTACTTC
CASSLAGGGGLLYEQYF
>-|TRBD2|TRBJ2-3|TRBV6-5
TGTGCCAGCATTATAGCGGGGGGTACAGATACGCAGTATTTT
CASIIAGGTDTQYF
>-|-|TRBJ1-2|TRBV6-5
TGTGCCGGCAGCCCCCGCGGGGAGGCCTATGGCTACACCTTC
CAGSPRGEAYGYTF
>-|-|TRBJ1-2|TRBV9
TGTGCCAGCAGCGCCCCATTCGGAGGAGGGGCCTATGGCTACACCTTC
CASSAPFGGGAYGYTF
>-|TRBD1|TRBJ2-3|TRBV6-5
TGTGCCAGCAGTTTGGGACAGGGCACAGATACGCAGTATTTT
CASSLGQGTDTQYF
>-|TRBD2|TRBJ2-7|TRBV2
TGTGCCAGCAGCATTCTAGCGGAGAGGTCTGTCGAGCAGTACTTC
CASSILAERSVEQYF
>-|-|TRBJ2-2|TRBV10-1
TGCGCCAGCAGTGAGAGACGCGGGGCCGGGGAGCTGTTTTTT
CASSERRGAGELFF
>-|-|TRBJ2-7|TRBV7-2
TGTGCCAGCAGCTTTGACTACGACTACGAGCAGTACTTC
CASSFDYDYEQYF
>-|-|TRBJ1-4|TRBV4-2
TGTGCCAGCAGCCATCTCTCGGAGGCAACTAATGAAAAACTGTTTTTT
CASSHLSEATNEKLFF
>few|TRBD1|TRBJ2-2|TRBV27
TGTGCCAGCAGTTTGCGAGGGGGCCTGTTCGCGAACACCGGGGAGCTGTTTTTT
CASSLRGGLFANTGELFF
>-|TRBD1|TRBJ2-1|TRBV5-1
TGCGCCAGCAGCATAGCCGGGACAGCCAATGAGCAGTTCTTC
CASSIAGTANEQFF
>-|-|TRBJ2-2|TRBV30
TGTGCCTGGAGTGTTTTCAGCACCGGGGAGCTGTTTTTT
CAWSVFSTGELFF
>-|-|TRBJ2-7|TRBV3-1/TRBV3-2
TGTGCCAGCAGCCAAGAGGGTCTCCACTACTACGAGCAGTACTTC
CASSQEGLHYYEQYF
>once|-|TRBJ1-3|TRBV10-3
TGTGCCATCAGGGGACTCGACTCCAACACCATATATTTT
CAIRGLDSNTIYF
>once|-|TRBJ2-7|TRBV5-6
TGTGCCAGCAGCTTGGGCGCACCCTCAGGCGAGCAGTACTTC
CASSLGAPSGEQYF
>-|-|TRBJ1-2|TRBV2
TGTGCCAGCAGTGGGAAGCTGCAGGGTGGGGACTATGGCTACACCTTC
CASSGKLQGGDYGYTF
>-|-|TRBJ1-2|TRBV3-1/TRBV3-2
TGTGCCAGCAGCCAACCACAGGGTAACTATGGCTACACCTTC
CASSQPQGNYGYTF
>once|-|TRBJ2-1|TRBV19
TGTGCCAGTACTGACAGGTTAACCAGCTCCTACAATGAGCAGTTCTTC
CASTDRLTSSYNEQFF
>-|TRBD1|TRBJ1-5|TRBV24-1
TGTGCCACCAGCAGGACAGGGAGCAATCAGCCCCAGCATTTT
CATSRTGSNQPQHF
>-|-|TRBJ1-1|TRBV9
TGTGCCAGCAGCGTCGAGGGCGCGAACACTGAAGCTTTCTTT
CASSVEGANTEAFF
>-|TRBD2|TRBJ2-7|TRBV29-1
TGCAGCGCCCTGACTGGCGGGGGCTCCTACGAGCAGTACTTC
CSALTGGGSYEQYF
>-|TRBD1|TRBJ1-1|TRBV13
TGTGCCAGCAGCCCACAGGGGGACACTGAAGCTTTCTTT
CASSPQGDTEAFF
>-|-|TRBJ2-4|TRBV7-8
TGTGCCAGCAGCTCGTATCAGGGATTTGGTGTAAACATTCAGTACTTC
CASSSYQGFGVNIQYF
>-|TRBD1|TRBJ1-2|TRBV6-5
TGTGCCAGCAGTTACTCGAAACAGGGGAGCGGCTACACCTTC
CASSYSKQGSGYTF
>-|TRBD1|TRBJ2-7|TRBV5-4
TGTGCCAGCAGCCTATTGACAGGGGGGGTCTACGAGCAGTACTTC
CASSLLTGGVYEQYF
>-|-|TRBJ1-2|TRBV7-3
TGTGCCAGCAGCCTCAGGGCAGACAGATCCGCTGGCTACACCTTC
CASSLRADRSAGYTF
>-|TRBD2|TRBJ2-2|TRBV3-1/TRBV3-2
TGTGCCAGCAGTTGGGGACTAGCGGGGCCGTACACCGGGGAGCTGTTTTTT
CASSWGLAGPYTGELFF
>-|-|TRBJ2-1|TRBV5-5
TGTGCCAGCAGCGAAACGGGGAGCTCCTACAATGAGCAGTTCTTC
CASSETGSSYNEQFF
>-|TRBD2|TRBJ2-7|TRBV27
TGTGCCAGCAGTTTATCGTCTGCGGGAGTGGAGCAGTACTTC
CASSLSSAGVEQYF
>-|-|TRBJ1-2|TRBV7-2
TGTGCCAGCAGCCCGCGACAGGTTCCTTATGGCTACACCTTC
CASSPRQVPYGYTF
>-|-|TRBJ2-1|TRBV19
TGTGCCTCCGCCGCCGGCTCCTACAATGAGCAGTTCTTC
CASAAGSYNEQFF
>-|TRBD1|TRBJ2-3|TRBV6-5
TGTGCCAGCAGATCCTCGGGGACAGGGTCCGATACGCAGTATTTT
CASRSSGTGSDTQYF
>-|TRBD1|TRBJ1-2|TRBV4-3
TGCGCCAGCAGCCAAGACAGGGGGCAGGACTATGGCTACACCTTC
CASSQDRGQDYGYTF